This entry is about one T cell receptor (beta chain). The method was immunoSEQ multiplex PCR; TCRdb's version includes in-frame clones alone and lacks a portion of them. The sample has more than 150,000 clones; about nine tenths are singletons. The data stem from a study of T cell responses to AZD1222 COVID-19 vaccine. The CDR3 has 17 amino acids. The V gene's germline CDR1 is KGHDR and CDR2 SFDVKD. V was pared by 5 bases and J by 0 bases, with 9 bases of the junction left unmatched. The chain uses TRBV24-1 and TRBJ1-3; TRBD1 matches 7 bases. This clonotype was sampled from an adult in good health. Sequenced here: peripheral blood, sampled on day 0 of AZD1222 vaccination. The CDR3 loop is CATSAQGTEHSGNTIYF. The CDR3 coding sequence is TGTGCCACCAGTGCCCAAGGGACAGAACACTCTGGAAACACCATATATTTT.